One and the same sample provided the 18 T cell receptor beta chains below, sequenced in a study of blood T cell repertoires in COVID-19. Measured with immunoSEQ multiplex PCR; TCRdb has only the in-frame clones, and not every one. This sample has a few hundred thousand clones; around 84% occur once, and the top ten carry approximately 7.2%. The sequencing sample was made of peripheral blood. The receptors come from a woman aged 70 to 79 with active or convalescent COVID-19.

The J gene is TRBJ2-3, the V gene TRBV7-8; D not certain. Germline assignment: CDR1 SGHVS and CDR2 FQNEAQ. Between the trimmed V and J ends, which lost 2 bases and 1 base, there was a span of 13 bases. The CDR3 is made up of 16 amino acids. CDR3 amino acids: CASSLYPYSGTDTQYF. The CDR3 coding sequence is TGTGCCAGCAGCTTATATCCATACTCGGGCACAGATACGCAGTATTTT.

The chain has TRBV6-5 and TRBJ1-1, with D possibly being TRBD1 (6 bases). V was trimmed by 8 bases and J by 6 bases, leaving 16 bases between them. Germline loops: CDR1 MNHEY, CDR2 SVGAGI. CDR3 length equals 13 residues. The CDR3, as DNA: TGTGCCAGCTCCCCAACAGGGCAGGCTGAAGCTTTCTTT. Its protein is CASSPTGQAEAFF.

This chain joins TRBV3-1 (or the pseudogene TRBV3-2) and TRBJ1-2; 7 bases match TRBD1. Germline V gene sequence: CDR1 LGHDT, CDR2 YNNKEL (reference sequence). The CDR3 sequence is 14 residues long. Trimming removed 0 bases from V and 8 bases from J; junction bases left unmatched: 6. The CDR3 is CASSQETGTGGYTF. The CDR3 DNA sequence: TGTGCCAGCAGCCAAGAGACAGGGACTGGGGGCTACACCTTC.

The genes are TRBV29-1 and TRBJ2-1; possible D gene TRBD2, 5 bases. Between the trimmed V and J ends, which lost 7 bases and 5 bases, there was a span of 15 bases. CDR3 length: 13 amino acids. Germline lookup yields CDR1 SQVTM and CDR2 ANQGSEA. CDR3 region: CSAYQRANNEQFF. DNA for the CDR3: TGCAGCGCCTACCAGAGGGCTAACAATGAGCAGTTCTTC.

The rearrangement links TRBV12-5 to TRBJ1-3; TRBD1 agrees at 8 bases. The CDR3 has 14 amino acids. V lost 4 bases, J lost 7 bases, and 6 bases stayed unmatched. The germline V gene encodes CDR1 LGHNT and CDR2 FRNRAP. Here the CDR3 DNA reads TGTGCTAGTGGTTCCGGGACAGGCCGGAACACCATATATTTT. Protein: CASGSGTGRNTIYF.

This clone was seen only once. This CDR3 is also generated by other DNA sequences in the sample. The CDR3 loop reads CASSIPSGGTDTQYF. The CDR3 DNA is TGTGCCAGTAGTATACCCAGCGGGGGAACAGATACGCAGTATTTT. The V call is TRBV19, the J call TRBJ2-3, with 8 positions matching TRBD2. This CDR3 is built from 15 residues. V shed 2 bases, J shed 3 bases, and the junction held 4 bases outside the gene matches. Germline CDR1 LNHDA, CDR2 SQIVND (reference sequence).

This sequence joins TRBV19 and TRBJ1-6; D is unresolved. CDR1 LNHDA and CDR2 SQIVND come from the germline V gene (reference sequence). This CDR3 spans 14 amino acids. V was trimmed by 8 bases and J by 5 bases, leaving 13 bases between them. As DNA, the CDR3 is TGTGCCAGTTCCTCCTGGGAGGATAATTCACCCCTCCACTTT. Translation gives CASSSWEDNSPLHF. The complete variable domain, with remaining parts taken from reference TRBV19 and TRBJ1-6, reads DGGITQSPKYLFRKEGQNVTLSCEQNLNHDAMYWYRQDPGQGLRLIYYSQIVNDFQKGDIAEGYSVSREKKESFPLTVTSAQKNPTAFYLCASSSWEDNSPLHFGNGTRLTVT.

J is TRBJ2-5 and V is TRBV15, with 8 bases that match TRBD2. V gave up 3 bases and J gave up 4 bases; unmatched junction bases: 10. Germline CDR1 reads LNHNV; CDR2 reads YYDKDF (reference sequence). CDR3 length: 16 residues. CDR3 sequence (DNA): TGTGCCACCAGCAGCCTGTTGGCGGGGGGCGGAGAGACCCAGTACTTC. Amino acid sequence: CATSSLLAGGGETQYF.

V is TRBV13 and J is TRBJ2-2; D gene ambiguous. The CDR3 length is 14 residues. Germline CDR1 reads PRHDT; CDR2 reads FYEKMQ (reference sequence). Between the trimmed V and J ends, which lost 5 bases and 0 bases, there was a span of 7 bases. The CDR3 reads CASSPGSNTGELFF. Written as DNA, the CDR3 is TGTGCCAGCAGCCCCGGGTCGAACACCGGGGAGCTGTTTTTT.

The chain recombines TRBV5-1 with TRBJ2-5; D unresolved. This CDR3 spans 12 amino acids. V lost 0 bases and J lost 2, with 2 bases in between. CDR1 is SGHRS, CDR2 YFSETQ, per germline. The DNA for the CDR3 is TGCGCCAGCAGCTTGGTACAAGAGACCCAGTACTTC. Its protein product is CASSLVQETQYF.

This chain links TRBV4-2 with TRBJ1-4; D may be TRBD1 (5 bases). The CDR3 spans 15 residues. Looked up from germline, CDR1 is LGHNA and CDR2 is YNFKEQ. V was pared by 3 bases and J by 3 bases, with 11 bases between. CDR3 region: CASSQQGFANEKLFF. The CDR3 DNA reads TGTGCCAGCAGCCAGCAGGGTTTTGCTAATGAAAAACTGTTTTTT.

The chain couples TRBV6-5 to TRBJ1-1; a possible D gene is TRBD1 (5 bases). This CDR3 contains 15 residues. Trimming shortened V by 7 bases and J by 5 bases, and 20 bases separated the two germline ends. Per the germline V gene, CDR1 is MNHEY and CDR2 is SVGAGI. Here the CDR3 reads CASKGALISFTEAFF. The DNA of the CDR3 is TGTGCCAGCAAAGGGGCGCTTATCTCCTTTACTGAAGCTTTCTTT.

This chain connects TRBV5-1 to TRBJ2-2; TRBD1 matches 7 bases. V trimming: 3 bases; J trimming: 4 bases; junction bases outside the gene matches: 3. The CDR3 totals 14 residues. CDR1 and CDR2 from the germline V gene are SGHRS and YFSETQ. CDR3 DNA sequence: TGCGCCAGCAGCTACGGACAGGTCACCGGGGAGCTGTTTTTT. Translation gives CASSYGQVTGELFF.

V and J are TRBV7-6 and TRBJ2-1; 8 bases are shared with TRBD1. V trimming: 5 bases; J trimming: 15 bases; junction bases outside the gene matches: 9. The CDR3 runs to 12 residues. Per the germline V gene, CDR1 is SGHVS and CDR2 is FNYEAQ. The CDR3 sequence is CASSAGQGRPFF. The CDR3 DNA follows: TGTGCCAGCAGCGCCGGACAGGGACGGCCGTTCTTC.

J is TRBJ2-1 and V is TRBV20-1; D may be TRBD1 (6 bases). The CDR3 length is 11 residues. Germline V lookup: CDR1 DFQATT, CDR2 SNEGSKA (reference sequence). V lost 6 bases, J lost 8 bases, and 11 bases lay in between. The CDR3 bases are TGCAGTGCCATCAAGGGGGATGAGCAGTTCTTC. Translation gives CSAIKGDEQFF.

J is TRBJ2-1 and V is TRBV3-1 (or the pseudogene TRBV3-2); TRBD2 matches at 8 bases. The V and J ends lost 4 bases and 2 bases, in that order; junction bases with no gene match: 4. Germline CDR1 LGHDT, CDR2 YNNKEL (reference sequence). There are 15 residues in the CDR3. Written as DNA, the CDR3 is TGTGCCAGCAGCCGGGCAGCGGGAGCCTACAATGAGCAGTTCTTC. Protein product: CASSRAAGAYNEQFF.

The rearrangement links TRBV19 to TRBJ1-3; D remains ambiguous. V was pared by 9 bases and J by 2 bases, with 5 bases between. The CDR3 length is 11 residues. Germline V gene lookup returns CDR1 LNHDA and CDR2 SQIVND (reference sequence). The DNA for the CDR3 is TGTGCCAGCCTAACTGGAAACACCATATATTTT. It encodes CASLTGNTIYF.

The rearrangement links TRBV7-2 to TRBJ2-1; D might be TRBD2 (6 bases). The CDR3 consists of 16 residues. The ends were cut back, 5 bases at V and 3 bases at J, with 17 bases in the middle. Germline assignment: CDR1 SGHTA and CDR2 FQGNSA. CDR3 loop: CASSPTGGSLYNEQFF. CDR3 sequence (DNA): TGTGCCAGCAGCCCTACTGGAGGGTCCCTCTACAATGAGCAGTTCTTC.